This T cell receptor beta chain was sequenced for a study of T cells after yellow fever vaccination. General study points: Reappearing after the booster were most of the clones from primary vaccination (roughly 96% CD4, 70% to 90% CD8). Peak timing came faster in the weaker secondary response, day 5 versus 15.

About this clonotype: Its antigen is unidentified.

It was through 5'RACE template switching that TCR cDNA was made, with a universal primer site and UMIs added. Via MiXCR, TCRdb re-called the 5' RACE reads, giving one row per CDR3 protein. Here the sample spans 95,000 to 150,000 distinct CDR3 sequences, 8.9% being singletons. V lost 3 bases and J 3 bases, leaving 15 bases between the germline ends. The V gene's germline CDR1 is DFQATT and CDR2 SNEGSKA (reference sequence). This CDR3 is 15 amino acids long. This sequence was found in a young man who received the YFV17D yellow fever vaccine. This specimen was CD8+ T cells sorted from PBMCs, taken on the day of the yellow fever booster vaccination. The chain is built from TRBV20-1 and TRBJ1-5, with D perhaps TRBD1 (5 bases). CDR3 sequence (DNA): TGCAGTGCTAGGGCCTCGGGGGGAGCCAATCAGCCCCAGCATTTT. Protein product: CSARASGGANQPQHF.